These 22 T cell receptor beta chains came from one sample sequenced in a study of graft-versus-host responses after intestinal transplantation. Antigens for these TCRs are unknown. Sequencing was performed with immunoSEQ multiplex PCR; in TCRdb, only in-frame clones are kept and a portion is missing. The sample shows approximately 100,000 clones, 80% to 95% of them seen only once. The specimen was unstimulated CD8+ T cells sorted from spleen or lymph node cells, collected before intestinal transplant. Every receptor here comes from a human donor who received an intestinal transplant.

V gene TRBV5-1 combines with J gene TRBJ1-1; 7 bases agree with TRBD1. The V segment lost 2 bases and the J segment 4 bases; nucleotides outside the gene matches: 5. Germline CDR1 SGHRS, CDR2 YFSETQ. The CDR3 runs 14 residues. In DNA form, the CDR3 reads TGCGCCAGCAGCTTTACAGGGGAAGGCACTGAAGCTTTCTTT. Translation: CASSFTGEGTEAFF.

Here the CDR3 DNA reads TGTGCCAGCAGCTTACAGAGCGGCTCCGCCTCGAGCTATGGCTACACCTTC. Protein: CASSLQSGSASSYGYTF. The chain recombines TRBV7-9 with TRBJ1-2; D uncertain. CDR3 length: 17 residues. Trimming pared 2 bases from V and 4 bases from J, leaving 20 bases between. The germline V gene has CDR1 SEHNR and CDR2 FQNEAQ (reference sequence).

V and J are TRBV2 and TRBJ1-5, with 7 bases matching TRBD1. Trimming at V came to 0 bases and at J to 4 bases, leaving 12 bases not matched to a gene. This CDR3 spans 18 amino acids. Germline V gene sequence: CDR1 SNHLY, CDR2 FYNNEI. CDR3 amino acids: CASSEAWRGQRGNQPQHF. The CDR3 nucleotides are TGTGCCAGCAGTGAAGCCTGGAGGGGACAGCGGGGTAATCAGCCCCAGCATTTT.

This chain joins TRBV5-5 and TRBJ2-2; 9 nucleotides align to TRBD1. J was trimmed by 1 base and V by 1 base; bases with no gene match: 2. CDR1 SGHKS and CDR2 YYEKEE come from the germline V gene (reference sequence). CDR3 length equals 16 residues. CDR3 residues: CASSLPGQGNTGELFF. The CDR3 coding sequence is TGTGCCAGCAGCTTGCCGGGACAGGGGAACACCGGGGAGCTGTTTTTT.

The J gene is TRBJ2-1, the V gene TRBV5-1; the match to TRBD2 covers 10 bases. The CDR3 runs to 16 residues. Per the germline V gene, CDR1 is SGHRS and CDR2 is YFSETQ. V shed 0 bases and J 0 bases; nucleotides not matched to a gene: 0. The CDR3 sequence: CASSLGLAGSYNEQFF. The DNA of the CDR3 is TGCGCCAGCAGCTTGGGACTAGCGGGCTCCTACAATGAGCAGTTCTTC. The variable domain in full, with the rest retrieved from reference TRBV5-1 and TRBJ2-1, is KAGVTQTPRYLIKTRGQQVTLSCSPISGHRSVSWYQQTPGQGLQFLFEYFSETQRNKGNFPGRFSGRQFSNSRSEMNVSTLELGDSALYLCASSLGLAGSYNEQFFGPGTRLTVL.

The J gene is TRBJ1-1, the V gene TRBV7-3; perhaps TRBD1 as D (5 bases). CDR1 and CDR2 from the germline V gene are SGHTA and FQGTGA. The CDR3 has 13 residues. V was shortened by 0 bases and J by 7 bases, with 9 bases between the two germline ends. CDR3 in amino acids: CASSLTGTGEAFF. CDR3 DNA sequence: TGTGCCAGCAGCTTAACGGGGACGGGTGAAGCTTTCTTT.

The genes are TRBV11-2 and TRBJ2-7, with D possibly TRBD1 on 5 matching bases. Germline assignment: CDR1 SGHAT and CDR2 FQNNGV. This CDR3 has 13 amino acids. V was pared by 1 base and J by 1 base, with 5 bases between. CDR3 loop: CASSLGQSYEQYF. For the CDR3, the DNA is TGTGCCAGCAGCTTAGGACAGTCCTACGAGCAGTACTTC.

The V and J genes are TRBV7-8 and TRBJ2-7; a weak D match, TRBD1 (6 bases). CDR3 length: 15 residues. V was cut by 1 base and J by 4 bases, with 14 bases left in between. CDR1 and CDR2 (germline): SGHVS, FQNEAQ. The CDR3 bases are TGTGCCAGCAGCTTAGAATACGGGACATTATACGAGCAGTACTTC. It yields the protein CASSLEYGTLYEQYF.

V is TRBV12-5 and J is TRBJ1-1, with D maybe TRBD1 (5 bases). With 7 bases removed from V and 0 bases from J, the gap between germline ends came to 15 bases. The germline V gene has CDR1 LGHNT and CDR2 FRNRAP. This CDR3 is 15 amino acids long. CDR3 loop: CASVKTGIMNTEAFF. DNA for the CDR3: TGTGCTAGTGTCAAAACAGGAATCATGAACACTGAAGCTTTCTTT. The full variable domain, completed using reference TRBV12-5 and TRBJ1-1, is DARVTQTPRHKVTEMGQEVTMRCQPILGHNTVFWYRQTMMQGLELLAYFRNRAPLDDSGMPKDRFSAEMPDATLATLKIQPSEPRDSAVYFCASVKTGIMNTEAFFGQGTRLTVV.

V and J are TRBV29-1 and TRBJ2-3; D may correspond to TRBD1 or TRBD2 (6 bases each). Trimming took 3 bases from V and 5 from J, leaving 15 bases between them. Germline V gene sequence: CDR1 SQVTM, CDR2 ANQGSEA. This CDR3 comprises 14 residues. The CDR3 coding sequence is TGCAGCGTTGAGGGGGGCGTGGGTGGAGATACGCAGTATTTT. The encoded protein is CSVEGGVGGDTQYF.

The rearrangement joins TRBV15 to TRBJ2-7; 8 nucleotides align to TRBD2. The germline gives CDR1 LNHNV, CDR2 YYDKDF (reference sequence). The CDR3 is made up of 21 amino acids. V shed 1 base, J shed 3 bases, and the junction held 23 bases outside the gene matches. The CDR3 DNA sequence: TGTGCCACCAGCAGAGGGAAGGGACTAGTGGGGCTTGCAGGGCAACTCTACGAGCAGTACTTC. It yields the protein CATSRGKGLVGLAGQLYEQYF.

This chain connects TRBV15 to TRBJ1-4; 7 bases map to TRBD1. The CDR3 is 17 amino acids. The V segment lost 5 bases and the J segment 0 bases; nucleotides outside the gene matches: 9. Germline values: CDR1 LNHNV, CDR2 YYDKDF (reference sequence). DNA for the CDR3: TGTGCCACCAGCGAGGGGACAGCCGGTCCAACTAATGAAAAACTGTTTTTT. Residues: CATSEGTAGPTNEKLFF.

The rearrangement joins TRBV7-2 to TRBJ2-3, with 10 bases that match TRBD2. There are 16 residues in the CDR3. Per germline, CDR1 SGHTA and CDR2 FQGNSA. V was pared by 1 base and J by 0 bases, with 1 base of the junction left unmatched. The CDR3 DNA reads as TGTGCCAGCAGCTTAGAGCGGGGGGGCAGCACAGATACGCAGTATTTT. It encodes CASSLERGGSTDTQYF. Using reference TRBV7-2 and TRBJ2-3 for the parts outside the CDR3, the full variable domain is GAGVSQSPSNKVTEKGKDVELRCDPISGHTALYWYRQSLGQGLEFLIYFQGNSAPDKSGLPSDRFSAERTGGSVSTLTIQRTQQEDSAVYLCASSLERGGSTDTQYFGPGTRLTVL.

The J gene is TRBJ2-7, the V gene TRBV4-1; 10 nucleotides align to TRBD1. CDR3 size: 14 residues. Looked up from germline, CDR1 is MGHRA and CDR2 is YSYEKL. With 1 base clipped from V and 5 bases from J, the junction kept 2 bases outside the gene matches. The CDR3 reads CASSQGQGAHEQYF. CDR3 coding DNA: TGCGCCAGCAGCCAAGGACAGGGGGCCCACGAGCAGTACTTC.

The chain recombines TRBV2 with TRBJ2-1; 8 bases line up with TRBD1. Losses at the gene ends were 6 bases for V and 10 bases for J; bases not matched to a gene: 5. CDR3 length: 12 amino acids. CDR1 and CDR2 from the germline V gene are SNHLY and FYNNEI. CDR3 sequence (DNA): TGTGCCAGCAGGGGACAGGTCGACGAGCAGTTCTTC. It codes for CASRGQVDEQFF.

The rearrangement uses TRBV5-1 and TRBJ2-1, with 7 bases matching TRBD2. The V gene's germline CDR1 is SGHRS and CDR2 YFSETQ. This CDR3 has 15 residues. Germline trimming cut 4 bases from V and 5 bases from J; bases unmatched to any gene: 9. CDR3 protein: CASSRGSSGDNEQFF. The DNA of the CDR3 is TGCGCCAGCAGCCGGGGGTCTAGCGGTGACAATGAGCAGTTCTTC.

The genes are TRBV19 and TRBJ1-5; D remains unclear. V gave up 7 bases and J gave up 0 bases, with 16 bases separating them. Germline V gene lookup returns CDR1 LNHDA and CDR2 SQIVND (reference sequence). CDR3 size: 16 residues. The CDR3 DNA is TGTGCCAGTAAGTTTCGAGGATTGGGTAGCAATCAGCCCCAGCATTTT. Amino acid sequence: CASKFRGLGSNQPQHF.

This chain links TRBV19 with TRBJ2-6; D is possibly TRBD1 (6 bases). Between the trimmed V and J ends, which lost 3 bases and 0 bases, there was a span of 6 bases. Per the germline V gene, CDR1 is LNHDA and CDR2 is SQIVND (reference sequence). The CDR3 has 15 amino acids. In nucleotides, the CDR3 is TGTGCCAGTAGTATCAGGGGCTCTGGGGCCAACGTCCTGACTTTC. Its protein is CASSIRGSGANVLTF.

The V and J genes are TRBV21-1 and TRBJ1-4. TRBV21-1 is termed a pseudogene. CDR3 length equals 16 residues. CDR3 region: CASSRRPGRRDEKLFF. In nucleotides, the CDR3 is TGTGCCAGCAGCAGACGACCGGGACGGAGGGACGAAAAACTGTTTTTT.

The gene calls are TRBV25-1 and TRBJ2-7, with 7 positions matching TRBD1. This CDR3 contains 13 residues. Germline CDR1 and CDR2: MGHDK and SYGVNS. V was pared by 8 bases and J by 2 bases, with 6 bases of the junction left unmatched. The CDR3 sequence: CASEGQRTYEQYF. The CDR3 nucleotides read TGTGCCAGCGAGGGACAGCGAACCTACGAGCAGTACTTC.

This chain uses TRBV11-3 with TRBJ1-2; the D gene is possibly TRBD1 (6 bases). Germline CDR1 and CDR2: SGHNT and YENEEA. This CDR3 has 13 amino acids. The germline V and J ends were trimmed by 4 bases and 8 bases, with 14 bases remaining between them. The CDR3 reads CASSSRGGEGYTF. CDR3 in DNA: TGTGCCAGCAGCTCCCGAGGGGGTGAGGGCTACACCTTC.

The J gene is TRBJ2-5, the V gene TRBV5-4; no clear D. TRBJ2-7 matches the DNA end more closely, so the J call is doubtful. The CDR3 has 12 residues. Germline V gene lookup returns CDR1 SGHNT and CDR2 YYREEE (reference sequence). The CDR3 region is CASSLDGYEQYF. CDR3 in DNA: TGTGCCAGCAGCTTGGATGGGTACGAGCAGTACTTC.